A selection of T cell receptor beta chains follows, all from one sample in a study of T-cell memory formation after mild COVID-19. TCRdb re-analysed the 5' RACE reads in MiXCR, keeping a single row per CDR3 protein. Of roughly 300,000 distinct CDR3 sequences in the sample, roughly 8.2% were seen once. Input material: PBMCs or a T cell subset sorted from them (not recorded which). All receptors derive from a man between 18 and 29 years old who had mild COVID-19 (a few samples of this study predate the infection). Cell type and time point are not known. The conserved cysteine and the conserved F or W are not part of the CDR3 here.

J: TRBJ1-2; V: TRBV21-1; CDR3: ASIDDQVPSNYGYT
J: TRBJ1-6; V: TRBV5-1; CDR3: ASSSTGGNSPLH
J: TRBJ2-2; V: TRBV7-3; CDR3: ASSANRGYTGELF
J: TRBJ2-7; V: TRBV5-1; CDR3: ASSLDIYEQY
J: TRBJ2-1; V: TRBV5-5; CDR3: ASGPRAFPDNEQF
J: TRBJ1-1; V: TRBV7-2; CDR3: AVVLGQGATEAF
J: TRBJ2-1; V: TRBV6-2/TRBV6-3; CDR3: ASSPPGAGLNEQF
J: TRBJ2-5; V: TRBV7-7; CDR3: ASSLAPKETQY
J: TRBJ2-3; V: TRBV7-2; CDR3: ASSPESGQDTQY
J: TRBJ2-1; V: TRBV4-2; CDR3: ASSGGLPDNEQF
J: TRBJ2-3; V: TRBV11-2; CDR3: ASSTHRVSTDTQY
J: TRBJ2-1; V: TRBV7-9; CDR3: ASSLLSGGTEQF
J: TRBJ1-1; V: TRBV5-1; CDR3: ASALAGQDGFAF
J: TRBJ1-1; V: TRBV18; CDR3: ASSPSLDRISTEAF
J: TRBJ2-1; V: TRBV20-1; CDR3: SARESLAYNEQF
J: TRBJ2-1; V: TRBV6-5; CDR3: ASKTPGTGANEQF
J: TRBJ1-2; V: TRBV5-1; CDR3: ASSIERGTGYT
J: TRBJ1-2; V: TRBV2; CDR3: ASSERTGDYGYT
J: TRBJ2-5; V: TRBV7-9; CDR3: ASSSPLLSGRTLTQY
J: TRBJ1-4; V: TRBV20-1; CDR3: SAAVSANEKLF
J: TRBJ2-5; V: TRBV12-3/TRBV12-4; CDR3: ASSSPRDGALKETQY
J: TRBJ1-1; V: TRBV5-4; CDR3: ASSSPSADTEAF